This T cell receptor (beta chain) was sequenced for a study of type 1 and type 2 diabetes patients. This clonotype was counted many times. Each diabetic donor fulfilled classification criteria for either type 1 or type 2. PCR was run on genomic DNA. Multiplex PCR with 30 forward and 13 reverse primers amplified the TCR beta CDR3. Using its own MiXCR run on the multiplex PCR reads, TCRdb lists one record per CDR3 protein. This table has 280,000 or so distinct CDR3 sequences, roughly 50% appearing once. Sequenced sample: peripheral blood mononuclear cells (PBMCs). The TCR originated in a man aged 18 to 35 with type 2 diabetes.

CDR3 DNA sequence: TGTGCCAGCAGCGGAGGTTCGGGGTTCGAGACCCAGTACTTC. Protein sequence: CASSGGSGFETQYF. The chain recombines TRBV9 with TRBJ2-5, with D perhaps matching TRBD2 (5 bases). The CDR3 is 14 residues long. The V and J ends lost 3 bases and 5 bases respectively, with 14 bases between them. Germline V CDR1 and CDR2: SGDLS, YYNGEE. The variable domain in full, completed from reference TRBV9 and TRBJ2-5, reads DSGVTQTPKHLITATGQRVTLRCSPRSGDLSVYWYQQSLDQGLQFLIQYYNGEERAKGNILERFSAQQFPDLHSELNLSSLELGDSALYFCASSGGSGFETQYFGPGTRLLVL.